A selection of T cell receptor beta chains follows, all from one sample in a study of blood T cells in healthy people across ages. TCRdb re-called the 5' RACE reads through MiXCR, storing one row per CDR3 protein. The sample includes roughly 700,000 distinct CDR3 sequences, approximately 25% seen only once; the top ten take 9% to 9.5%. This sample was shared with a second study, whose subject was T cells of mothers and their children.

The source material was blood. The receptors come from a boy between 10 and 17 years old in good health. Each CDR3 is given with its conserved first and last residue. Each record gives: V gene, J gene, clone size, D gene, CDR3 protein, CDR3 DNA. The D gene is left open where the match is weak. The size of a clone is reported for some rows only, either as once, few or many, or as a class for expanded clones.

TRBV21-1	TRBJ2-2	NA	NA	CASSKSPGELFF	TGTGCCAGCAGCAAATCCCCCGGGGAGCTGTTTTTT
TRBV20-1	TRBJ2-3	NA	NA	CSARDPRTDTQYF	TGCAGTGCTAGAGACCCCAGGACAGATACGCAGTATTTT
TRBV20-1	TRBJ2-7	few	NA	CSANSQARREQYF	TGCAGTGCCAACAGCCAAGCTCGCCGCGAGCAGTACTTC
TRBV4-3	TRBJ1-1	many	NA	CASSQDRGLNTEAFF	TGCGCCAGCAGCCAAGATAGGGGTCTGAACACTGAAGCTTTCTTT
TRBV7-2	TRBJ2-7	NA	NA	CASSPRGGQSYEQYF	TGTGCCAGCAGCCCCCGTGGGGGCCAGTCCTACGAGCAGTACTTC
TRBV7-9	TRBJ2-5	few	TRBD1	CASRPPTGGRKTQYF	TGTGCCAGCAGACCTCCGACAGGGGGCAGAAAGACCCAGTACTTC
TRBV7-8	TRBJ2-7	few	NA	CASSLAPGFGEQYF	TGTGCCAGCAGCTTAGCGCCAGGTTTCGGCGAGCAGTACTTC
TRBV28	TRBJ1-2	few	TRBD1	CASRTGGVEVDNYGYTF	TGTGCCAGCAGGACAGGGGGCGTCGAGGTCGATAACTATGGCTACACCTTC
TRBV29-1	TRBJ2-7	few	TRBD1	CSVEGRTGSPSSYEQYF	TGCAGCGTTGAAGGCCGGACAGGCTCCCCGTCCTCCTACGAGCAGTACTTC
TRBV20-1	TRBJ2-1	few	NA	CSARDLGSLDEQFF	TGCAGTGCTAGAGATCTTGGGAGTCTGGATGAGCAGTTCTTC
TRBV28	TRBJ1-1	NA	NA	CASSLSPGYRTEAFF	TGTGCCAGCAGTTTAAGTCCCGGTTATCGCACTGAAGCTTTCTTT
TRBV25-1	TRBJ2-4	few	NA	CASSEWGNIQYF	TGTGCCAGCAGTGAATGGGGAAACATTCAGTACTTC
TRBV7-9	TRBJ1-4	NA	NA	CASSLFLRGNEKLFF	TGTGCCAGCAGCCTCTTCTTGCGGGGTAATGAAAAACTGTTTTTT
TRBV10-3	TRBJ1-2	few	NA	CAISESKQVGDGYTF	TGTGCCATCAGTGAGTCGAAACAGGTGGGGGATGGCTACACCTTC
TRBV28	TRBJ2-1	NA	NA	CASSFRQGLSSYNEQFF	TGTGCCAGCAGTTTCAGACAGGGACTTAGCTCCTACAATGAGCAGTTCTTC
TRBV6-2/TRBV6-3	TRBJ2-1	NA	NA	CASSYVGTSGDEQFF	TGTGCCAGCAGTTATGTGGGGACATCGGGGGATGAGCAGTTCTTC
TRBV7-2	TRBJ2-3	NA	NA	CASSSLVALTDTQYF	TGTGCCAGCAGCTCATTGGTAGCCCTCACAGATACGCAGTATTTT
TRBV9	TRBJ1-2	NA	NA	CASSSRDGYGYTF	TGTGCCAGCAGCTCGAGAGACGGCTATGGCTACACCTTC
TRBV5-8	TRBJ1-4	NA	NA	CASSSGTKGGEKLFF	TGTGCCAGCAGCAGCGGGACAAAAGGGGGTGAAAAACTGTTTTTT
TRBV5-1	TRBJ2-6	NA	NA	CASTGVPGAGANVLTF	TGCGCCAGCACCGGAGTTCCCGGAGCTGGGGCCAACGTCCTGACTTTC
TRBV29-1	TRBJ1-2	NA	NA	CSVEDLRPYGYTF	TGCAGCGTTGAAGATCTTCGCCCCTATGGCTACACCTTC
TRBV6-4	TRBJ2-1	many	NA	CASSVQAYNEQFF	TGTGCCAGCAGTGTCCAGGCATACAATGAGCAGTTCTTC
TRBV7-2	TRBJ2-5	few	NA	CASSEPYETQYF	TGTGCCAGCAGCGAGCCTTATGAGACCCAGTACTTC
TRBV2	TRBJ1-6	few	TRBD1	CASQGGPRINSPLHF	TGTGCCAGCCAGGGGGGACCCAGGATTAATTCACCCCTCCACTTT
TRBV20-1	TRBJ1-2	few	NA	CSAGGDRVGGYTF	TGCAGTGCGGGGGGGGACCGGGTCGGTGGCTACACCTTC
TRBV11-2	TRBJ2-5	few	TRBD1	CASSLGRTGGLTQYF	TGTGCCAGCAGCTTAGGCCGGACAGGGGGCTTGACCCAGTACTTC
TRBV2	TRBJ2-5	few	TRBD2	CASKGSGGRTQYF	TGTGCCAGCAAGGGTTCGGGGGGACGGACCCAGTACTTC
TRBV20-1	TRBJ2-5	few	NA	CSARDLENTVQETQYF	TGCAGTGCTAGAGATCTTGAGAATACAGTCCAAGAGACCCAGTACTTC
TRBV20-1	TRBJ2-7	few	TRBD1	CSARGGAGGFDEQYF	TGCAGTGCTAGAGGCGGGGCAGGGGGCTTCGACGAGCAGTACTTC
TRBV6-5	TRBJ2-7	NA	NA	CASSYLGGYEQYF	TGTGCCAGCAGTTACTTAGGCGGTTACGAGCAGTACTTC
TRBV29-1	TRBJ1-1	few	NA	CSVMTMNTEAFF	TGCAGCGTGATGACGATGAACACTGAAGCTTTCTTT
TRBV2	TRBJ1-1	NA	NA	CASLGKLNTEAFF	TGTGCCAGCCTCGGGAAATTGAACACTGAAGCTTTCTTT
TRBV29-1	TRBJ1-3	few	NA	CSVELAFDRAVGNTIYF	TGCAGCGTTGAATTGGCTTTTGACCGGGCCGTCGGAAACACCATATATTTT
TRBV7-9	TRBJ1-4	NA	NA	CASSLASGTSYEKLFF	TGTGCCAGCAGCTTAGCGAGCGGGACAAGCTATGAAAAACTGTTTTTT
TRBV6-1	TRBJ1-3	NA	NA	CASSEQTFSGNTIYF	TGTGCCAGCAGTGAACAGACCTTCTCTGGAAACACCATATATTTT
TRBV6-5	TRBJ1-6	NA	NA	CASSYHRASPLHF	TGTGCCAGCAGTTACCACAGGGCTTCACCCCTCCACTTT
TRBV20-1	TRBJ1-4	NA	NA	CSASATNEKLFF	TGCAGTGCTAGCGCAACTAATGAAAAACTGTTTTTT
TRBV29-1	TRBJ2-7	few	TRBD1	CSVDGQGDYEQYF	TGCAGCGTTGACGGACAGGGGGACTACGAGCAGTACTTC
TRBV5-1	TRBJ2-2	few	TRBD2	CASSRLAEPNTGELFF	TGCGCCAGCAGCCGACTAGCGGAACCGAACACCGGGGAGCTGTTTTTT
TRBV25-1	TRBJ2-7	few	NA	CASSGNKGPYEQYF	TGTGCCAGCAGTGGTAACAAGGGACCCTACGAGCAGTACTTC
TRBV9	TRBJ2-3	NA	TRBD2	CASSEAQRGASTDTQYF	TGTGCCAGCAGCGAGGCGCAGCGGGGGGCTAGCACAGATACGCAGTATTTT
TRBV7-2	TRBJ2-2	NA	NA	CASSPADSNTGELFF	TGTGCCAGCAGCCCAGCGGATTCGAACACCGGGGAGCTGTTTTTT
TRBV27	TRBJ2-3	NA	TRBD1	CASSLSAGGVDTQYF	TGTGCCAGCAGTTTATCGGCAGGGGGCGTTGATACGCAGTATTTT
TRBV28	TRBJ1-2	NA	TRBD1	CASTLRQGRDGYTF	TGTGCCAGCACCCTACGACAGGGGAGGGACGGCTACACCTTC
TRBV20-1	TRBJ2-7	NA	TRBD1	CSAREMGQASYEQYF	TGCAGTGCTAGAGAAATGGGACAGGCCTCCTACGAGCAGTACTTC
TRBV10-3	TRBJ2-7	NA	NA	CAISRDKLYEQYF	TGTGCCATCAGCCGGGACAAGCTCTACGAGCAGTACTTC
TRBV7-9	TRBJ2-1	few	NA	CASSPDGYNEQFF	TGTGCCAGCAGCCCCGACGGCTACAATGAGCAGTTCTTC
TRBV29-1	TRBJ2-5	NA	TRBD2	CSVGGGGTYQETQYF	TGCAGCGTTGGGGGCGGGGGAACGTATCAAGAGACCCAGTACTTC
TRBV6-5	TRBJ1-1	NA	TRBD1	CASTRSGQGASEAFF	TGTGCCAGCACTCGATCCGGACAGGGGGCAAGTGAAGCTTTCTTT
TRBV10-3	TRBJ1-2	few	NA	CAISGGGSYYGYTF	TGTGCCATCAGTGGGGGGGGCTCCTACTATGGCTACACCTTC
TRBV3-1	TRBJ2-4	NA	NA	CASSHTEEQNIQYF	TGTGCCAGCAGCCATACGGAGGAACAAAACATTCAGTACTTC
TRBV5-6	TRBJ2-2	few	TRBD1	CASSLQGYGELFF	TGTGCCAGCAGCTTACAGGGGTACGGGGAGCTGTTTTTT
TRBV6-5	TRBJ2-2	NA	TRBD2	CATLAGLNTGELFF	TGTGCCACCTTAGCGGGACTGAACACCGGGGAGCTGTTTTTT
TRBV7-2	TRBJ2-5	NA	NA	CASSLLTREETQYF	TGTGCCAGCAGCTTATTAACTCGAGAAGAGACCCAGTACTTC